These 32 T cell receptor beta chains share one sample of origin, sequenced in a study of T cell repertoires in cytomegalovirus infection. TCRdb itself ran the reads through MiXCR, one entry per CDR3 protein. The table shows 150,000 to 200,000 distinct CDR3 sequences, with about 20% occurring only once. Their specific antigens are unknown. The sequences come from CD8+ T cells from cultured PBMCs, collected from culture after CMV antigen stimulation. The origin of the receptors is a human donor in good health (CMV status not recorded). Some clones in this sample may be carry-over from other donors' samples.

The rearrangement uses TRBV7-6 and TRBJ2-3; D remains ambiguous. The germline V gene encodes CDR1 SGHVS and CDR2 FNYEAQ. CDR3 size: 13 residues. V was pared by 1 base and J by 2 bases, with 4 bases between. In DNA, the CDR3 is TGTGCCAGCAGCTTAGGCCTCACAGATACGCAGTATTTT. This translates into CASSLGLTDTQYF. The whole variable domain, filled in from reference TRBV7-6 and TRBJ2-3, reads GAGVSQSPRYKVTKRGQDVALRCDPISGHVSLYWYRQALGQGPEFLTYFNYEAQQDKSGLPNDRFSAERPEGSISTLTIQRTEQRDSAMYRCASSLGLTDTQYFGPGTRLTVL.

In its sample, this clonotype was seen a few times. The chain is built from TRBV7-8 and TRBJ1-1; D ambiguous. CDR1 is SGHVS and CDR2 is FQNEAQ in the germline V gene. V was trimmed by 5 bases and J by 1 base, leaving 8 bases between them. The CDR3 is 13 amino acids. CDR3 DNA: TGTGCCAGCAGCCCGTTTAGGAACACTGAAGCTTTCTTT. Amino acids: CASSPFRNTEAFF.

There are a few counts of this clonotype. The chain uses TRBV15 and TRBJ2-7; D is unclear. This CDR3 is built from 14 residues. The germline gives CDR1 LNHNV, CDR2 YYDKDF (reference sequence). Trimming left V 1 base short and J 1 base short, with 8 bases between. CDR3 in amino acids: CATSRVGISYEQYF. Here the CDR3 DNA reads TGTGCCACCAGCAGAGTGGGGATATCCTACGAGCAGTACTTC.

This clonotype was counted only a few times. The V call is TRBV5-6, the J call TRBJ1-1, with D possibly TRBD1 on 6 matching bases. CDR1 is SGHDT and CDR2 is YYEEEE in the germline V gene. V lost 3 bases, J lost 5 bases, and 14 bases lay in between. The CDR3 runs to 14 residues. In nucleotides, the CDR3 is TGTGCCAGCAGCTACGGACAGCTAGGAACTGAAGCTTTCTTT. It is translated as CASSYGQLGTEAFF.

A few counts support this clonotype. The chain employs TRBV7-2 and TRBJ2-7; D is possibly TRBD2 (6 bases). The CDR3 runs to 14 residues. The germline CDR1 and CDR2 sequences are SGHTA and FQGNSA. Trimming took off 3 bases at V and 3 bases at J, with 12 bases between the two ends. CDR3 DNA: TGTGCCAGCAGCTTCGGAGGGCCCCTCTACGAGCAGTACTTC. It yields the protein CASSFGGPLYEQYF. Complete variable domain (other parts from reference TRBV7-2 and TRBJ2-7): GAGVSQSPSNKVTEKGKDVELRCDPISGHTALYWYRQSLGQGLEFLIYFQGNSAPDKSGLPSDRFSAERTGGSVSTLTIQRTQQEDSAVYLCASSFGGPLYEQYFGPGTRLTVT.

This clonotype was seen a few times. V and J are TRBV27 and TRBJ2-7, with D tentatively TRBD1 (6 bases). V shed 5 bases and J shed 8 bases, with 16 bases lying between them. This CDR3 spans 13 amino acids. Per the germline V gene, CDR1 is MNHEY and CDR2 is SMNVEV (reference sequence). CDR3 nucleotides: TGTGCCAGCAGTCGCCCTCCAGGGGAGCAGCAGTACTTC. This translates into CASSRPPGEQQYF.

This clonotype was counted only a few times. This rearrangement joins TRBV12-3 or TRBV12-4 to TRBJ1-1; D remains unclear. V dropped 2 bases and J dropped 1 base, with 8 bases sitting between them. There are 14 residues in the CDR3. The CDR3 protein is CASSLRIQNTEAFF. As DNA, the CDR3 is TGTGCCAGCAGTTTAAGAATACAGAACACTGAAGCTTTCTTT.

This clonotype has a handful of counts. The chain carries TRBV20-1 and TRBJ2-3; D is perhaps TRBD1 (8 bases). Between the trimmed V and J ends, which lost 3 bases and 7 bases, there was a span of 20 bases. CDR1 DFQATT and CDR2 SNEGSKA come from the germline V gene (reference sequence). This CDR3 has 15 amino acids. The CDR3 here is CSARGGTGLKNTQYF. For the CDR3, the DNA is TGCAGTGCTAGGGGGGGGACAGGATTAAAGAATACGCAGTATTTT.

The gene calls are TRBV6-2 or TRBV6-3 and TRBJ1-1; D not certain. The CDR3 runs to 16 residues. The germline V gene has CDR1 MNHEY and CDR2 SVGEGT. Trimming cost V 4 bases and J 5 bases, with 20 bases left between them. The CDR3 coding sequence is TGTGCCAGCAGTTGGAGAGACACCAAGGGAGGGACTGAAGCTTTCTTT. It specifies CASSWRDTKGGTEAFF.

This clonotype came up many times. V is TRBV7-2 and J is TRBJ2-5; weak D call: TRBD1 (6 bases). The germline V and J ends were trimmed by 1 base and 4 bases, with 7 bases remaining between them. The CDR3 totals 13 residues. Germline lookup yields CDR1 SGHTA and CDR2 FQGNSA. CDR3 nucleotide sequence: TGTGCCAGCAGCTTAGTAGGGGGAGAGACCCAGTACTTC. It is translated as CASSLVGGETQYF. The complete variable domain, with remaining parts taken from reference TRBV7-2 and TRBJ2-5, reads GAGVSQSPSNKVTEKGKDVELRCDPISGHTALYWYRQSLGQGLEFLIYFQGNSAPDKSGLPSDRFSAERTGGSVSTLTIQRTQQEDSAVYLCASSLVGGETQYFGPGTRLLVL.

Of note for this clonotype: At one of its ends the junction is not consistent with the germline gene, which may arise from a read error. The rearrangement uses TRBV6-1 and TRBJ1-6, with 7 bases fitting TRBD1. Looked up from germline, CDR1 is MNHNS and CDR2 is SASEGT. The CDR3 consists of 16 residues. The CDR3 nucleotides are TGTGACAGCAGTGAATTCGAGGGGGCGTTGAATTCACCCCTCCACTTT. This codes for CDSSEFEGALNSPLHF.

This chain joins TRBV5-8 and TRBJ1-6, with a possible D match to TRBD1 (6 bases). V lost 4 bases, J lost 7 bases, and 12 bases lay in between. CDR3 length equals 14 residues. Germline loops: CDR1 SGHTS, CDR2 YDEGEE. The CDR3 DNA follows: TGTGCCAGCAGCCCGACAGGTTTGAATTCACCCCTCCACTTT. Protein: CASSPTGLNSPLHF.

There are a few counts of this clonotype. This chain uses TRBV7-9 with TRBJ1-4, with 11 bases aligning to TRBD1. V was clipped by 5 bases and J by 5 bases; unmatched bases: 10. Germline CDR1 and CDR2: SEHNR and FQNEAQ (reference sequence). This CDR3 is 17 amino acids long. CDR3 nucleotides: TGTGCCAGCAGCGCCGGACAGGGGGCAGCGGGGAATGAAAAACTGTTTTTT. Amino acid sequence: CASSAGQGAAGNEKLFF.

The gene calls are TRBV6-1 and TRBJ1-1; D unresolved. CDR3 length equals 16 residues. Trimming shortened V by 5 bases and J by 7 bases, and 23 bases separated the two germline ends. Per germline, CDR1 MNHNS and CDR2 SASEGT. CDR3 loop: CASSLGRLPTKDEAFF. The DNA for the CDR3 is TGTGCCAGCAGTCTTGGACGCCTTCCAACTAAAGATGAAGCTTTCTTT.

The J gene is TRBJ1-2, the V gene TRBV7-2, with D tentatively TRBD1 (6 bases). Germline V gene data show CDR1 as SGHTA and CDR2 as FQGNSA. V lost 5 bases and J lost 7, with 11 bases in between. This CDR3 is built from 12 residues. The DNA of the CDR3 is TGTGCCAGCAGCCCGAGGACAGTTGGCTACACCTTC. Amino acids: CASSPRTVGYTF.

Here the CDR3 DNA reads TGTGCCAGCTCACCTACAGGGGTCGGCAATCAGCCCCAGCATTTT. Protein sequence: CASSPTGVGNQPQHF. This rearrangement joins TRBV18 to TRBJ1-5; 7 bases line up with TRBD1. The germline V gene encodes CDR1 KGHSH and CDR2 LQKENI. This CDR3 region has 15 residues. J lost 2 bases, V lost 3 bases, and 4 bases had no gene match. The whole variable domain, remainder taken from reference TRBV18 and TRBJ1-5, is NAGVMQNPRHLVRRRGQEARLRCSPMKGHSHVYWYRQLPEEGLKFMVYLQKENIIDESGMPKERFSAEFPKEGPSILRIQQVVRGDSAAYFCASSPTGVGNQPQHFGDGTRLSIL.

The CDR3 DNA is TGTGCCAGCAGTTTAATGGGACCGTCTGGGGCCAACGTCCTGACTTTC. As protein: CASSLMGPSGANVLTF. This chain connects TRBV6-5 to TRBJ2-6; D could derive from TRBD1 or TRBD2 (5 bases each). Looked up from germline, CDR1 is MNHEY and CDR2 is SVGAGI. The V and J ends lost 4 bases and 1 base respectively, with 11 bases between them. The CDR3 runs 16 residues.

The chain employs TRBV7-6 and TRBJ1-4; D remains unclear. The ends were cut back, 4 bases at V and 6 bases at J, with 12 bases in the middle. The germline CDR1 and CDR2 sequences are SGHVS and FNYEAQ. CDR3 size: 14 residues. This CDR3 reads CASSSTDPDEKLFF. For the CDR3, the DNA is TGTGCCAGCAGCTCCACCGACCCGGATGAAAAACTGTTTTTT. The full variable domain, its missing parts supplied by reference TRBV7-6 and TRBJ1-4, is GAGVSQSPRYKVTKRGQDVALRCDPISGHVSLYWYRQALGQGPEFLTYFNYEAQQDKSGLPNDRFSAERPEGSISTLTIQRTEQRDSAMYRCASSSTDPDEKLFFGSGTQLSVL.

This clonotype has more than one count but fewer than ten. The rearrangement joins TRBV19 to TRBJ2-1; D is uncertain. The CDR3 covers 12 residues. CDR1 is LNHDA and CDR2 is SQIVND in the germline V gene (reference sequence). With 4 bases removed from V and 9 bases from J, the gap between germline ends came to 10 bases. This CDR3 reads CASSTSSGEQFF. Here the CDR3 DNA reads TGTGCCAGTAGTACCTCCTCCGGTGAGCAGTTCTTC.

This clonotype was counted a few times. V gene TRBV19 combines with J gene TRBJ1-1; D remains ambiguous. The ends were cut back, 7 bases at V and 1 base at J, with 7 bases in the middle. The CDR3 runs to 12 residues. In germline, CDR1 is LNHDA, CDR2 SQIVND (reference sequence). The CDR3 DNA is TGTGCCAGTAAGTTGGGGAACACTGAAGCTTTCTTT. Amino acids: CASKLGNTEAFF.

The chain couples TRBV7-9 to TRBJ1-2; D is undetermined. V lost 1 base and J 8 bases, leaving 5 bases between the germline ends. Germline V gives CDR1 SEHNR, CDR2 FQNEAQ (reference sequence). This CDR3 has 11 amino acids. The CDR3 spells CASSLGSGYTF. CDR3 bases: TGTGCCAGCAGCTTAGGCTCCGGCTACACCTTC.

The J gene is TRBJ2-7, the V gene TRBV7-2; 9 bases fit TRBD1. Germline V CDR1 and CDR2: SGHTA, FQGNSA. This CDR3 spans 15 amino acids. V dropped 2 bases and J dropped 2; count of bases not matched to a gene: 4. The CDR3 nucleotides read TGTGCCAGCAGCTTAATGAGGGACAGGGCCTACGAGCAGTACTTC. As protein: CASSLMRDRAYEQYF.

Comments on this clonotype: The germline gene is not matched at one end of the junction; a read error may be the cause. The CDR3 sequence: CASRYLDSYNEQFF. The CDR3 nucleotides read TGTGCCAGCAGGTACTTAGATTCCTACAATGAGCAGTTCTTC. This rearrangement joins TRBV6-6 to TRBJ2-1; D gene ambiguous. The CDR3 is 14 amino acids. Germline CDR1 is MNHNY and CDR2 is SVGAGI (reference sequence).

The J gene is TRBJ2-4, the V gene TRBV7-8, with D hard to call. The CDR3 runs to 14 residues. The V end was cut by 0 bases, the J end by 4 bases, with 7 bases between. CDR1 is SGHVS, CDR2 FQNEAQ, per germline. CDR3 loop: CASSLAPGKNIQYF. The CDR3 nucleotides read TGTGCCAGCAGCTTAGCGCCCGGAAAAAACATTCAGTACTTC.

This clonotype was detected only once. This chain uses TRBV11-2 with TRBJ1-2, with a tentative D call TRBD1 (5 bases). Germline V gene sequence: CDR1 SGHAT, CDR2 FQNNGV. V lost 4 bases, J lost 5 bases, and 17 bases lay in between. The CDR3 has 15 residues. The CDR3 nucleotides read TGTGCCAGCAGCTCACCCACGGGGGGTCGGTATGGCTACACCTTC. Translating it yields CASSSPTGGRYGYTF.

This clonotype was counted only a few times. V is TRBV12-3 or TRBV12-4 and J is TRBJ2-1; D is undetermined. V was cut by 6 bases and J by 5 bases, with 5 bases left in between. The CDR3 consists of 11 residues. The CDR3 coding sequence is TGTGCCAGCAGCCCGGACAATGAGCAGTTCTTC. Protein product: CASSPDNEQFF.

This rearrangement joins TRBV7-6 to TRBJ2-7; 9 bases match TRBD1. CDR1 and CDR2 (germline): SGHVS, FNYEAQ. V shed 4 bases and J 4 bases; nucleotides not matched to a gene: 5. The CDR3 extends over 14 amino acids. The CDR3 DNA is TGTGCCAGCAGCTCTGGGACAGGGAATTACGAGCAGTACTTC. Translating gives CASSSGTGNYEQYF.

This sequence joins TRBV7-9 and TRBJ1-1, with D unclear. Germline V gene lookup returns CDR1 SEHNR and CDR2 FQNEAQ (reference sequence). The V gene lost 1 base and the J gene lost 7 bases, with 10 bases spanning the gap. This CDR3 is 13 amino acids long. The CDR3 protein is CASSLGRVNEAFF. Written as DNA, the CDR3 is TGTGCCAGCAGCTTAGGGAGGGTAAATGAAGCTTTCTTT.

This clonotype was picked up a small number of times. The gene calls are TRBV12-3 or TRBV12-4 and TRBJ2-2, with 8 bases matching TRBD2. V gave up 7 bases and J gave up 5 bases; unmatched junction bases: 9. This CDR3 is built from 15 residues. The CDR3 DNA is TGTGCCAGCACCCCCACGGGGGGGCCTACCGGGGAGCTGTTTTTT. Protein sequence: CASTPTGGPTGELFF.

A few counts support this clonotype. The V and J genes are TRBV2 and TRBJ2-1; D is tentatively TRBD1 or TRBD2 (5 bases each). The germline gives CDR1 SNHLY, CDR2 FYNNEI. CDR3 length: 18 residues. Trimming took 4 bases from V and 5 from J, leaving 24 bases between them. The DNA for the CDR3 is TGTGCCAGCAGTGGGGACCAGCGGAGCTCGTTCATTAACAATGAGCAGTTCTTC. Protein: CASSGDQRSSFINNEQFF.

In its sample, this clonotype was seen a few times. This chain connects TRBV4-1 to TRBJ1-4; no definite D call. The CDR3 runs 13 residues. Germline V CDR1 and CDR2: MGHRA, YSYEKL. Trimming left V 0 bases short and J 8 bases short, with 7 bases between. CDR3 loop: CASSQDRSEKLFF. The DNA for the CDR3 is TGCGCCAGCAGCCAAGATCGGAGCGAAAAACTGTTTTTT.

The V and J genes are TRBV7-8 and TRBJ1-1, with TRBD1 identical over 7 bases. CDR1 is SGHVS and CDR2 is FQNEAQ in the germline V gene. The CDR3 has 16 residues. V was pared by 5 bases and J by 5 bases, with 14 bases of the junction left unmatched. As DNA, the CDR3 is TGTGCCAGCAGCGGCCGACAGGGAGGCTTGGGAACTGAAGCTTTCTTT. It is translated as CASSGRQGGLGTEAFF.